This T cell receptor (beta chain) was obtained from a study of cytomegalovirus exposure and HLA in healthy donors. A remark on this clone: Its target is unknown.

The PCR contained 60 Vbeta and 13 Jbeta primers. Repertoires were generated with immunoSEQ multiplex PCR, while TCRdb's copy carries only in-frame clones and drops some. The data show some 180,000 clones, 60% to 85% seen once. Overall study findings and caveats: In a later analysis, about 17,000 TCR beta sequences were associated with HLA alleles at 0.05 false discovery rate. The productive fraction for most TCR beta V segments was about 90% or about 30% in an earlier analysis. A later analysis linked a missense DCLRE1C variant to TCR beta V- and J-gene trimming.

Each donor was nominally healthy when sampled (though unrecorded immune exposures were likely). The CDR3 extends over 18 amino acids. CDR1 and CDR2 (germline): SNHLY, FYNNEI. V trimming: 7 bases; J trimming: 0 bases; junction bases outside the gene matches: 9. The receptor comes from a man in his late teens or twenties in good health and CMV-seronegative. The chain links TRBV2 to TRBJ2-6; TRBD1 agrees at 10 bases. The sequenced material came from PBMCs. The CDR3 spells CASISDRGFYSGANVLTF. The DNA for the CDR3 is TGTGCCAGCATCTCGGACAGGGGGTTTTACTCTGGGGCCAACGTCCTGACTTTC.